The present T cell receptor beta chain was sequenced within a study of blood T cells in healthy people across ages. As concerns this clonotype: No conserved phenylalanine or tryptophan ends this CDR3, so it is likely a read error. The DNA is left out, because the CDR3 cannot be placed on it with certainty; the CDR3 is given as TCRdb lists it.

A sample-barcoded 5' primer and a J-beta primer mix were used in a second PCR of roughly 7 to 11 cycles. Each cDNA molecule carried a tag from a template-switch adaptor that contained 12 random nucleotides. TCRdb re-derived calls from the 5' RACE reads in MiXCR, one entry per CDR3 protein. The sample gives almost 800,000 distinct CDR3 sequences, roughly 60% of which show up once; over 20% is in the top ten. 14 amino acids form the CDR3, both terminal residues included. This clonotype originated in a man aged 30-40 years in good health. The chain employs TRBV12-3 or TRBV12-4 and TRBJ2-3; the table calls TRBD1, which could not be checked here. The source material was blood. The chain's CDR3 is CASSFGGTGDMEYS.